Listed here are 6 T cell receptor beta chains from one sample, sequenced in a study of blood T cell repertoires in COVID-19. Clones were read by immunoSEQ multiplex PCR, and TCRdb kept only the in-frame ones, dropping some. Of a few hundred thousand clones listed, roughly 86% are singletons. The sequenced sample consisted of PBMCs or T cells enriched from blood (not recorded which). These receptors originate from a woman under 30 who had recovered from COVID-19.

This clone was detected once. As DNA, the CDR3 is TGTGCCAGCAGCTCCGGGCAAGAGACCCAGTACTTC. As protein: CASSSGQETQYF. The rearrangement joins TRBV13 to TRBJ2-5, with D uncertain. Trimming left V 4 bases short and J 2 bases short, with 5 bases between. The CDR3 has 12 residues. Per germline, CDR1 PRHDT and CDR2 FYEKMQ (reference sequence).

The gene calls are TRBV7-6 and TRBJ1-2; 7 bases agree with TRBD1. Germline V CDR1 and CDR2: SGHVS, FNYEAQ. The CDR3 consists of 12 residues. With 1 base clipped from V and 7 bases from J, the junction kept 0 bases outside the gene matches. The CDR3, as DNA: TGTGCCAGCAGCTTAGGACAGGGTGGCTACACCTTC. It encodes CASSLGQGGYTF.

The chain joins TRBV28 to TRBJ2-3; 8 bases align to TRBD2. CDR3 length: 16 amino acids. The germline gives CDR1 MDHEN, CDR2 SYDVKM. Losses at the gene ends were 3 bases for V and 3 bases for J; bases not matched to a gene: 8. This CDR3 is CASSFASGGRTDTQYF. As DNA, the CDR3 is TGTGCCAGCAGTTTTGCCAGCGGGGGCCGAACAGATACGCAGTATTTT.

This chain uses TRBV7-8 with TRBJ2-7; TRBD2 matches 8 bases. Trimming removed 7 bases from V and 5 bases from J; junction bases left unmatched: 10. This CDR3 is 14 amino acids long. Germline CDR1 and CDR2: SGHVS and FQNEAQ. Written as DNA, the CDR3 is TGTGCCAGCACCCCACCGGGACTAGTCGACGAGCAGTACTTC. It codes for CASTPPGLVDEQYF.

The genes are TRBV12-5 and TRBJ1-1, with D perhaps TRBD1 (6 bases). The germline V and J ends were trimmed by 0 bases and 5 bases, with 7 bases remaining between them. Germline V lookup: CDR1 LGHNT, CDR2 FRNRAP. The CDR3 consists of 13 residues. The CDR3 here is CASGLVGGTEAFF. CDR3 nucleotides: TGTGCTAGTGGTTTGGTAGGGGGTACTGAAGCTTTCTTT.

The rearrangement uses TRBV7-9 and TRBJ2-7; perhaps TRBD1 as D (6 bases). V dropped 1 base and J dropped 3 bases, with 16 bases sitting between them. CDR1 and CDR2 from the germline V gene are SEHNR and FQNEAQ (reference sequence). CDR3 length: 16 residues. CDR3 sequence: CASSLGGTEGVYEQYF. The CDR3, as DNA: TGTGCCAGCAGCTTAGGGGGGACCGAGGGGGTCTACGAGCAGTACTTC.